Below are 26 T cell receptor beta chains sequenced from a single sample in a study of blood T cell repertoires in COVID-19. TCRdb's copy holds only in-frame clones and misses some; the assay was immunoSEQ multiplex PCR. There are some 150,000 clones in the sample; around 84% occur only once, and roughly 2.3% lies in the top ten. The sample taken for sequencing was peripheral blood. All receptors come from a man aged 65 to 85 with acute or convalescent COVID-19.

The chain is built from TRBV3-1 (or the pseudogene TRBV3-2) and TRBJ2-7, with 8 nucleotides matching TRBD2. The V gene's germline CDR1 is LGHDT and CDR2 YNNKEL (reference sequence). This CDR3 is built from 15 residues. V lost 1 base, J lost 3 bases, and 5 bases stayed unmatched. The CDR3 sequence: CASSQGLAKFYEQYF. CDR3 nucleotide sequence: TGTGCCAGCAGCCAAGGACTAGCGAAGTTCTACGAGCAGTACTTC.

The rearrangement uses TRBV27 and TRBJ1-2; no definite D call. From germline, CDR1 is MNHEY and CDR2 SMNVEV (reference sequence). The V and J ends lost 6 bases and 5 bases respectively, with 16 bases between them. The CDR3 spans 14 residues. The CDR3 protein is CASRSSGVPYGYTF. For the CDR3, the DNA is TGTGCCAGCAGAAGTTCCGGGGTCCCTTATGGCTACACCTTC.

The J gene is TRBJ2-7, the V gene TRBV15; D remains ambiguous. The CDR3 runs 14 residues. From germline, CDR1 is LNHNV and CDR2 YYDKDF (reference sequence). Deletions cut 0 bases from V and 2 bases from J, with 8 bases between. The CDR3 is CATSRDSQAYEQYF. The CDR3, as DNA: TGTGCCACCAGCAGAGACTCCCAGGCCTACGAGCAGTACTTC.

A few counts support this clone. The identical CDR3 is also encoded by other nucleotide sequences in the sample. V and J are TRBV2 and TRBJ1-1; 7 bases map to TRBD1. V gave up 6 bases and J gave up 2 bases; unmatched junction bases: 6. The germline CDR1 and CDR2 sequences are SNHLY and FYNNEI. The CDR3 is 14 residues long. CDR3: CASSVDRVNTEAFF. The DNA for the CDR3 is TGTGCCAGCAGCGTCGACAGGGTTAACACTGAAGCTTTCTTT.

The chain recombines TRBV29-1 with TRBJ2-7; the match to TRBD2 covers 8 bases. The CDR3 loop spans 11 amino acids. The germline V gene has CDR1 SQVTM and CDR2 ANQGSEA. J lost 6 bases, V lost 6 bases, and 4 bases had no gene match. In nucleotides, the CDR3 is TGCAGCGTGGGACTAGGATCCGAGCAGTACTTC. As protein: CSVGLGSEQYF.

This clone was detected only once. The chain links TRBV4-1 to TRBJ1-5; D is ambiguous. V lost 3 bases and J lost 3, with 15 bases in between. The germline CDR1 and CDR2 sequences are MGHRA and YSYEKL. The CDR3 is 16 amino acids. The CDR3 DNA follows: TGCGCCAGCAGCCAGTTCCCCTTGGCACACAATCAGCCCCAGCATTTT. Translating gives CASSQFPLAHNQPQHF.

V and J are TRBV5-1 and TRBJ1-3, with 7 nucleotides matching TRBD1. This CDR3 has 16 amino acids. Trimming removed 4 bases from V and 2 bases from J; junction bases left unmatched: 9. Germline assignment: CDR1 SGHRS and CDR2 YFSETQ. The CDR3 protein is CASSTNRGAAGNTIYF. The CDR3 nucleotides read TGCGCCAGCAGCACCAACAGGGGCGCAGCTGGAAACACCATATATTTT. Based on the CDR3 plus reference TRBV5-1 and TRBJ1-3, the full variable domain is KAGVTQTPRYLIKTRGQQVTLSCSPISGHRSVSWYQQTPGQGLQFLFEYFSETQRNKGNFPGRFSGRQFSNSRSEMNVSTLELGDSALYLCASSTNRGAAGNTIYFGEGSWLTVV.

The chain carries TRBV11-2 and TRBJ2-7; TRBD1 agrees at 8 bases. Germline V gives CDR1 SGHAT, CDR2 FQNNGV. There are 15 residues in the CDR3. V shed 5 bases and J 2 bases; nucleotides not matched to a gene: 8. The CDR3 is CASSPGTGPTYEQYF. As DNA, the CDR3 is TGTGCCAGCAGCCCCGGGACAGGCCCGACCTACGAGCAGTACTTC.

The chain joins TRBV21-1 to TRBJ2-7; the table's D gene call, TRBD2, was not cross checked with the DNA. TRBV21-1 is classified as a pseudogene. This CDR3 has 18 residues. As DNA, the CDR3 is TGTGCCAGCAGCAAAGGCCAAGACGTGGGAGCAAGTGACTACGAGCAGTACTTC. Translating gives CASSKGQDVGASDYEQYF.

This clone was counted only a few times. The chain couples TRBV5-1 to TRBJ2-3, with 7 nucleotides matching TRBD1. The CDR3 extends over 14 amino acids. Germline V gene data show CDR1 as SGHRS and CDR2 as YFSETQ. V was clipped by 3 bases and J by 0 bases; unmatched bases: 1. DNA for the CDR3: TGCGCCAGCAGCTCGGGACAGAGCACAGATACGCAGTATTTT. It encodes CASSSGQSTDTQYF.

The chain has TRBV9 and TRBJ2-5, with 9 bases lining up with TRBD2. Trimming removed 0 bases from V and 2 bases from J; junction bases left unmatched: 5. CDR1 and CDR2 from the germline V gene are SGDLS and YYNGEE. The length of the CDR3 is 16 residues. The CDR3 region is CASSVGASGDQETQYF. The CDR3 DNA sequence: TGTGCCAGCAGCGTAGGGGCTAGCGGGGATCAAGAGACCCAGTACTTC.

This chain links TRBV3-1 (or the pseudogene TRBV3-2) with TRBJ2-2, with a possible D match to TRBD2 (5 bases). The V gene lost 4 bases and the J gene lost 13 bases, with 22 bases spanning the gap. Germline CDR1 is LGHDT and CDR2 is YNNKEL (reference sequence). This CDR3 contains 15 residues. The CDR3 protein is CASSPGLWQAGGLFF. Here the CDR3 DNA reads TGTGCCAGCAGCCCAGGCTTGTGGCAGGCGGGCGGGCTGTTTTTT.

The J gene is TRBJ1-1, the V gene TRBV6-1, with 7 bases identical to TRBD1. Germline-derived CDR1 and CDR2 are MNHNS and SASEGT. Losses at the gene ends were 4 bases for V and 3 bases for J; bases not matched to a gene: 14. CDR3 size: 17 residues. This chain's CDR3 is CASSVPDRGLWDTEAFF. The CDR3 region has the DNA TGTGCCAGCAGTGTCCCGGATAGGGGGCTCTGGGACACTGAAGCTTTCTTT.

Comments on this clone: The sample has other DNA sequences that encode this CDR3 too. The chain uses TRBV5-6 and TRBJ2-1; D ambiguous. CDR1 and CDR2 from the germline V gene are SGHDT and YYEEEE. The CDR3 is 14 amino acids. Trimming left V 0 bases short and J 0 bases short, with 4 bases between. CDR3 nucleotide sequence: TGTGCCAGCAGCTTGGGGAGCTCCTACAATGAGCAGTTCTTC. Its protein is CASSLGSSYNEQFF.

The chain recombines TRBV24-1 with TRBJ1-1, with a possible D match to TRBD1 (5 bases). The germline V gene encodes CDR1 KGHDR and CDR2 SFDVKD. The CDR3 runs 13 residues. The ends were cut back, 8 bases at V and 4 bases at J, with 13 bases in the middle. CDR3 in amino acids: CATTTEKSTEAFF. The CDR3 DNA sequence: TGTGCCACCACGACAGAAAAAAGCACTGAAGCTTTCTTT.

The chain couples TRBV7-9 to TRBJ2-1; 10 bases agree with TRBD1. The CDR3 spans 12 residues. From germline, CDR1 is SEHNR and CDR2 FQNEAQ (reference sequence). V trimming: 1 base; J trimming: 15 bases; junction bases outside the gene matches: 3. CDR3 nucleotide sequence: TGTGCCAGCAGCTTAGGCGGGGACAGGGGGTTCTTC. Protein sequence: CASSLGGDRGFF.

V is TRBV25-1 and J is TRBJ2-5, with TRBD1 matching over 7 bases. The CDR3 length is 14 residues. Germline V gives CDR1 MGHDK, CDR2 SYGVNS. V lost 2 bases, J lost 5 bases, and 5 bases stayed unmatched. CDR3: CASSEATGVETQYF. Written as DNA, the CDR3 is TGTGCCAGCAGTGAAGCTACAGGGGTTGAGACCCAGTACTTC. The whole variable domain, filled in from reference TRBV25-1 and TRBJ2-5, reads EADIYQTPRYLVIGTGKKITLECSQTMGHDKMYWYQQDPGMELHLIHYSYGVNSTEKGDLSSESTVSRIRTEHFPLTLESARPSHTSQYLCASSEATGVETQYFGPGTRLLVL.

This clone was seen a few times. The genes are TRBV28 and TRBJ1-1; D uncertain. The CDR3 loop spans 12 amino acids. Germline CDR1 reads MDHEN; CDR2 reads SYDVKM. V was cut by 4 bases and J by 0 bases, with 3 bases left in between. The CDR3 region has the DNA TGTGCCAGCAGTTCAGTGAACACTGAAGCTTTCTTT. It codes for CASSSVNTEAFF.

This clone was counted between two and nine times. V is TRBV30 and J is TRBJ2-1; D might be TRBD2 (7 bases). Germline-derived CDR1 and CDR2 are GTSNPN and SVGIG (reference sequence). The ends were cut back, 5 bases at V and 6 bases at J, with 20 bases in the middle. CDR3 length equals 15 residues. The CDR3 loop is CAWEDGGGRVNEQFF. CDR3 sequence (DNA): TGTGCCTGGGAAGATGGGGGGGGCCGGGTCAATGAGCAGTTCTTC.

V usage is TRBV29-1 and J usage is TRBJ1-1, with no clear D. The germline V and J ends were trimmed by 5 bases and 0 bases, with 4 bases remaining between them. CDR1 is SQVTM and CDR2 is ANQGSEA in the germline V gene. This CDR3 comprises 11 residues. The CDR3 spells CSVQMNTEAFF. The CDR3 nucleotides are TGCAGCGTTCAAATGAACACTGAAGCTTTCTTT.

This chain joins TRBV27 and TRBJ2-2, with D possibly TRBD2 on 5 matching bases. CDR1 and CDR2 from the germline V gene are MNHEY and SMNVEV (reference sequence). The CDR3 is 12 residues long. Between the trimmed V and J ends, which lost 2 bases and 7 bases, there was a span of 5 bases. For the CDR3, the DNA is TGTGCCAGCAGTTTAGCGGGCGGGGAGCTGTTTTTT. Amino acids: CASSLAGGELFF.

The CDR3 protein is CASSLPRGSGDEQFF. In DNA, the CDR3 is TGCGCCAGCAGCTTGCCCCGGGGGAGCGGGGATGAGCAGTTCTTC. The chain joins TRBV5-1 to TRBJ2-1, with TRBD2 matching over 7 bases. Germline CDR1 is SGHRS and CDR2 is YFSETQ. The CDR3 runs 15 residues. The J segment lost 8 bases and the V segment lost 1 base, leaving 9 bases of the junction unmatched.

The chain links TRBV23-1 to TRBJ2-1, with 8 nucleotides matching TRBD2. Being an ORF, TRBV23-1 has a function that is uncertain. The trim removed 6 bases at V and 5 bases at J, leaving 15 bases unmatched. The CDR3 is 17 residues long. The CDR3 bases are TGCGCCAGCAGACCAATGTCGCTAGCGGGCCCAAACAATGAGCAGTTCTTC. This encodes CASRPMSLAGPNNEQFF.

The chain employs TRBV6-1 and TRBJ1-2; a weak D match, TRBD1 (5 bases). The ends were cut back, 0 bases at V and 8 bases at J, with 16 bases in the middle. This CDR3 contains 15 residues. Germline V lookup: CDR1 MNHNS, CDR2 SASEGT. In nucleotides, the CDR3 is TGTGCCAGCAGTGAAGCTGGGAGGCGGGGGAGCGGCTACACCTTC. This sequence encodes CASSEAGRRGSGYTF.

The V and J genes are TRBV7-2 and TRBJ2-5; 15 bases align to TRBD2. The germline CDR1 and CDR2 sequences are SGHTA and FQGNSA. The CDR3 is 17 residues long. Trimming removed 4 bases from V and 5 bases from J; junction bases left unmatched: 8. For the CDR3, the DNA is TGTGCCAGCAGCTCGAATGGACTAGCGGGGGGGCTTGAGACCCAGTACTTC. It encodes CASSSNGLAGGLETQYF.

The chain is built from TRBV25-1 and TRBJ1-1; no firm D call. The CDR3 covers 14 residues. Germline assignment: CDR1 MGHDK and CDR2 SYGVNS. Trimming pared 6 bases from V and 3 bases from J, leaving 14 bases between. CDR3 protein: CASRGRVGDTEAFF. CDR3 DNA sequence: TGTGCCAGCAGGGGGAGGGTGGGCGACACTGAAGCTTTCTTT.